These 23 T cell receptor beta chains were all obtained from the same sample, sequenced in a study of T cell changes during pregnancy in multiple sclerosis. TCRdb's table, derived via immunoSEQ multiplex PCR, lists solely in-frame clones and lacks some. The table includes about 39,000 clones, about 89% detected once. The specimen comprised CD4+ T cells from peripheral blood mononuclear cells, sampled in the third trimester of pregnancy. The receptors were gathered from a female donor in good health, enrolled as a control in a pregnancy study.

The J gene is TRBJ2-3, the V gene TRBV28, with 7 bases matching TRBD1. V lost 8 bases and J lost 11; bases outside the gene matches: 7. CDR3 length: 11 amino acids. Looked up from germline, CDR1 is MDHEN and CDR2 is SYDVKM. CDR3 region: CASGTRTGQYF. The CDR3 nucleotides are TGTGCCAGCGGAACGCGGACAGGGCAGTATTTT.

The chain links TRBV16 to TRBJ2-7; a weak D match, TRBD1 (5 bases). V dropped 1 base and J dropped 4 bases, with 17 bases sitting between them. The CDR3 is made up of 16 amino acids. Germline lookup yields CDR1 KGHSY and CDR2 FQNENV. The CDR3 reads CASSQWKGISLYEQYF. In DNA, the CDR3 is TGTGCCAGCAGCCAATGGAAGGGGATTTCGCTATACGAGCAGTACTTC.

This clone has just a few counts. The CDR3: CASSRTGWDTEAFF. The CDR3, as DNA: TGTGCCAGTAGCCGGACAGGGTGGGACACTGAAGCTTTCTTT. The gene calls are TRBV19 and TRBJ1-1, with TRBD1 identical over 8 bases. In germline, CDR1 is LNHDA, CDR2 SQIVND (reference sequence). The V gene end was trimmed by 6 bases and the J gene end by 3 bases; junction bases not matched to a gene: 6. The length of the CDR3 is 14 residues.

The CDR3, as DNA: TGTGCCAGCAGCTTGTTTGGGGGGGCCTACGAGCAGTACTTC. Its protein product is CASSLFGGAYEQYF. The chain joins TRBV5-6 to TRBJ2-7; 7 bases map to TRBD2. After removal of 1 base from V and 2 bases from J, the junction contained 3 bases not matched to a gene. CDR3 length: 14 amino acids. Germline V gene sequence: CDR1 SGHDT, CDR2 YYEEEE.

V usage is TRBV19 and J usage is TRBJ1-1; D is ambiguous. Trimming stripped 5 bases from V and 0 bases from J, with 7 bases between. The CDR3 consists of 13 residues. Germline loops: CDR1 LNHDA, CDR2 SQIVND (reference sequence). CDR3 sequence (DNA): TGTGCCAGTAGTTTCCTTATGAACACTGAAGCTTTCTTT. As protein: CASSFLMNTEAFF.

V is TRBV27 and J is TRBJ1-2; a possible D gene is TRBD1 (5 bases). Per the germline V gene, CDR1 is MNHEY and CDR2 is SMNVEV (reference sequence). V was shortened by 5 bases and J by 6 bases, with 10 bases between the two germline ends. The CDR3 length is 12 residues. In DNA, the CDR3 is TGTGCCAGCAGTGGGGGGTCTAATGGCTACACCTTC. Its protein product is CASSGGSNGYTF.

The chain recombines TRBV6-5 with TRBJ2-7; unclear D gene. Germline V CDR1 and CDR2: MNHEY, SVGAGI. The CDR3 runs 15 residues. Deletions cut 4 bases from V and 0 bases from J, with 13 bases between. As DNA, the CDR3 is TGTGCCAGCAGTTTCTCCGGGTCGAGCTCCTACGAGCAGTACTTC. Translating it yields CASSFSGSSSYEQYF.

The V and J genes are TRBV7-8 and TRBJ1-4, with D perhaps matching TRBD1 (5 bases). CDR1 and CDR2 from the germline V gene are SGHVS and FQNEAQ. Trimming cost V 1 base and J 6 bases, with 9 bases left between them. The CDR3 runs to 14 residues. The CDR3, as DNA: TGTGCCAGCAGCTTAGTGTCGGGGGATGAAAAACTGTTTTTT. Residues: CASSLVSGDEKLFF.

This chain joins TRBV6-5 and TRBJ1-2; the D is unclear. There are 13 residues in the CDR3. The ends were cut back, 4 bases at V and 2 bases at J, with 8 bases in the middle. The germline CDR1 and CDR2 sequences are MNHEY and SVGAGI. This chain's CDR3 is CASSSHGNYGYTF. CDR3 DNA: TGTGCCAGCAGTTCCCACGGGAACTATGGCTACACCTTC.

The CDR3 region has the DNA TGTGCCAGCAGACCCAGCTACAATGAGCAGTTCTTC. It encodes CASRPSYNEQFF. The genes are TRBV28 and TRBJ2-1; D not certain. This CDR3 region has 12 residues. Trimming stripped 6 bases from V and 3 bases from J, with 6 bases between. Looked up from germline, CDR1 is MDHEN and CDR2 is SYDVKM.

The rearrangement links TRBV7-9 to TRBJ1-1; tentative D call: TRBD1 (6 bases). Trimming took 5 bases from V and 0 from J, leaving 13 bases between them. Looked up from germline, CDR1 is SEHNR and CDR2 is FQNEAQ (reference sequence). This CDR3 is built from 15 residues. CDR3 protein: CASSEDRTMNTEAFF. The CDR3 coding sequence is TGTGCCAGCAGCGAAGACAGGACGATGAACACTGAAGCTTTCTTT.

The chain couples TRBV6-1 to TRBJ1-2; 8 bases are a match to TRBD1. The CDR3 sequence is 14 residues long. Germline V gives CDR1 MNHNS, CDR2 SASEGT. The V gene end was trimmed by 2 bases and the J gene end by 11 bases; junction bases not matched to a gene: 10. In DNA form, the CDR3 reads TGTGCCAGCAGTGAACACGGAGGGACAGGTCGATACACCTTC. Amino acids: CASSEHGGTGRYTF.

The CDR3 DNA is TGCAGCGTTGGTCGGCAGGGGGCGCGCACCGGGGAGCTGTTTTTT. Translated, it gives CSVGRQGARTGELFF. This chain links TRBV29-1 with TRBJ2-2; 8 bases match TRBD1. This CDR3 spans 15 amino acids. Unmatched junction bases numbered 8, after V lost 4 bases and J lost 4 bases. The germline V gene encodes CDR1 SQVTM and CDR2 ANQGSEA.

This chain links TRBV15 with TRBJ1-1; D possibly corresponds to TRBD1 (5 bases). The CDR3 length is 12 residues. V gave up 8 bases and J gave up 3 bases, with 10 bases separating them. The germline V gene has CDR1 LNHNV and CDR2 YYDKDF (reference sequence). CDR3 residues: CATGHRYTEAFF. The CDR3 DNA follows: TGTGCCACCGGACACAGGTACACTGAAGCTTTCTTT.

The genes are TRBV5-1 and TRBJ2-4; possible D gene TRBD1, 5 bases. Trimming cost V 0 bases and J 5 bases, with 12 bases left between them. In germline, CDR1 is SGHRS, CDR2 YFSETQ. CDR3 length: 15 residues. Here the CDR3 DNA reads TGCGCCAGCAGCTTGGGGTGGTTGGGGCAAAACATTCAGTACTTC. It yields the protein CASSLGWLGQNIQYF.

This clone was picked up one time. DNA for the CDR3: TGTGCCAGCAGCATAAACACGAACACTGAAGCTTTCTTT. As protein: CASSINTNTEAFF. The genes are TRBV7-3 and TRBJ1-1; D remains ambiguous. This CDR3 spans 13 amino acids. V was trimmed by 5 bases and J by 1 base, leaving 8 bases between them. Looked up from germline, CDR1 is SGHTA and CDR2 is FQGTGA.

This rearrangement joins TRBV11-2 to TRBJ1-5; tentative D call: TRBD1 (6 bases). CDR1 and CDR2 (germline): SGHAT, FQNNGV. V lost 3 bases to trimming and J lost 4 bases, with 16 bases between them. This CDR3 has 16 amino acids. CDR3 DNA sequence: TGTGCCAGCAGCTTGCTAGCTACAGGGAAGAATCAGCCCCAGCATTTT. Translating gives CASSLLATGKNQPQHF.

The rearrangement joins TRBV5-4 to TRBJ2-7; TRBD2 matches at 10 bases. V shed 3 bases, J shed 3 bases, and the junction held 6 bases outside the gene matches. Germline V gene lookup returns CDR1 SGHNT and CDR2 YYREEE (reference sequence). The CDR3 spans 15 residues. Written as DNA, the CDR3 is TGTGCCAGCAGCTCGGCCGGGACTAGCGTCTACGAGCAGTACTTC. This sequence encodes CASSSAGTSVYEQYF.

This clone was observed a single time. The chain joins TRBV7-2 to TRBJ1-4, with 8 bases matching TRBD1. CDR1 SGHTA and CDR2 FQGNSA come from the germline V gene. The trim removed 6 bases at V and 4 bases at J, leaving 4 bases unmatched. This CDR3 region has 14 residues. The CDR3 bases are TGTGCCAGCAGTTCACAGGGGGGTAATGAAAAACTGTTTTTT. Amino acid sequence: CASSSQGGNEKLFF. Based on the CDR3 plus reference TRBV7-2 and TRBJ1-4, the full variable domain is GAGVSQSPSNKVTEKGKDVELRCDPISGHTALYWYRQSLGQGLEFLIYFQGNSAPDKSGLPSDRFSAERTGGSVSTLTIQRTQQEDSAVYLCASSSQGGNEKLFFGSGTQLSVL.

This chain uses TRBV5-1 with TRBJ2-1; 13 nucleotides agree with TRBD2. V shed 4 bases, J shed 6 bases, and the junction held 4 bases outside the gene matches. Germline CDR1 reads SGHRS; CDR2 reads YFSETQ. The CDR3 spans 15 residues. CDR3 nucleotide sequence: TGCGCCAGCAGCGGAACTAGCGGGAGGGCCAATGAGCAGTTCTTC. Residues: CASSGTSGRANEQFF.

The V and J genes are TRBV7-8 and TRBJ1-1; D not certain. Per the germline V gene, CDR1 is SGHVS and CDR2 is FQNEAQ. V lost 4 bases, J lost 7 bases, and 13 bases lay in between. The CDR3 extends over 13 amino acids. The CDR3 is CASSYALEGEAFF. In nucleotides, the CDR3 is TGTGCCAGCAGCTATGCTTTAGAGGGTGAAGCTTTCTTT.

The chain combines TRBV6-1 with TRBJ1-2; D unresolved. The length of the CDR3 is 14 residues. Germline V CDR1 and CDR2: MNHNS, SASEGT. The germline V and J ends were trimmed by 0 bases and 8 bases, with 13 bases remaining between them. CDR3 DNA: TGTGCCAGCAGTGAAGCGCCGGGTGGTCGGGGCTACACCTTC. Amino acids: CASSEAPGGRGYTF.

The chain couples TRBV7-3 to TRBJ1-2; D is undetermined. The CDR3 is made up of 14 amino acids. Germline V gene sequence: CDR1 SGHTA, CDR2 FQGTGA. The V end lost 2 bases, the J end lost 0 bases, and 7 bases lay between the germline ends. CDR3 nucleotides: TGTGCCAGCAGCTTAGGTGGAGCTAACTATGGCTACACCTTC. Amino acid sequence: CASSLGGANYGYTF.